Sequencing of this TCR beta chain was carried out in a study of T cell responses to AZD1222 COVID-19 vaccine. The study's findings and limits: Seropositivity was recorded at baseline in only 6 or 7 AZD1222 recipients.

The CDR3 loop spans 13 amino acids. V dropped 6 bases and J dropped 3 bases, with 14 bases sitting between them. The germline gives CDR1 SQVTM, CDR2 ANQGSEA. Comments on this clone: What it binds is not known.

Measured with immunoSEQ multiplex PCR; TCRdb has only the in-frame clones, and not every one. The sample shows about 270,000 clones, about 94% of them seen only once. This chain connects TRBV29-1 to TRBJ1-2, with D possibly matching TRBD1 (5 bases). This TCR was recovered from an adult who received the AZD1222 COVID-19 vaccine. Sequenced here: peripheral blood, sampled 28 days after the second AZD1222 dose. CDR3 amino acids: CSVVGTGYYGYTF. CDR3 DNA sequence: TGCAGCGTAGTAGGGACGGGATACTATGGCTACACCTTC.